What follows are 4 T cell receptor beta chains derived from one specimen sequenced in a study of T cell changes during pregnancy in multiple sclerosis. Measured with immunoSEQ multiplex PCR; TCRdb has only the in-frame clones, and not every one. The sample consists of about 79,000 clones, around nine tenths of them appearing once. The material was CD4+ T cells from peripheral blood mononuclear cells, obtained in the second trimester of pregnancy. The source is a female donor with multiple sclerosis, enrolled in a pregnancy study.

The CDR3 DNA is TGTGCCAGCAGCCTTAGCGGCGGCACAGATACGCAGTATTTT. Translation gives CASSLSGGTDTQYF. The rearrangement joins TRBV7-3 to TRBJ2-3, with D possibly matching TRBD2 (6 bases). CDR3 length: 14 amino acids. Trimming stripped 5 bases from V and 1 base from J, with 10 bases between. From germline, CDR1 is SGHTA and CDR2 FQGTGA. Looking up the rest from reference TRBV7-3 and TRBJ2-3 gives the full variable domain: GAGVSQTPSNKVTEKGKYVELRCDPISGHTALYWYRQSLGQGPEFLIYFQGTGAADDSGLPNDRFFAVRPEGSVSTLKIQRTERGDSAVYLCASSLSGGTDTQYFGPGTRLTVL.

The rearrangement uses TRBV30 and TRBJ1-3; TRBD1 matches at 7 bases. The CDR3 is 13 amino acids. With 0 bases clipped from V and 7 bases from J, the junction kept 3 bases outside the gene matches. Germline CDR1 and CDR2: GTSNPN and SVGIG (reference sequence). CDR3 amino acids: CAWSVGQRNTIYF. CDR3 nucleotide sequence: TGTGCCTGGAGTGTGGGACAGAGGAACACCATATATTTT.

The rearrangement joins TRBV4-1 to TRBJ1-3; TRBD1 might be the D (5 bases). Per the germline V gene, CDR1 is MGHRA and CDR2 is YSYEKL. Trimming pared 3 bases from V and 1 base from J, leaving 16 bases between. The CDR3 length is 17 residues. The DNA of the CDR3 is TGCGCCAGCAGCCAGGAGGGGAGGGTCGGGTCTGGAAACACCATATATTTT. Translated: CASSQEGRVGSGNTIYF.

CDR3 coding DNA: TGTGCCTGGAGGAGGCGGGAGGGCTTCTACAATGAGCAGTTCTTC. This encodes CAWRRREGFYNEQFF. The chain recombines TRBV30 with TRBJ2-1; 9 positions match TRBD2. Germline trimming cut 3 bases from V and 3 bases from J; bases unmatched to any gene: 6. This CDR3 is built from 15 residues. Germline V lookup: CDR1 GTSNPN, CDR2 SVGIG (reference sequence).